One and the same sample provided the 16 T cell receptor beta chains below, sequenced in a study of shared clonotypes between healthy human individuals. Clones were sequenced by immunoSEQ multiplex PCR, and TCRdb holds only the in-frame ones, with some missing. Of over a million clones listed, approximately 76% are singletons. The sequenced material came from memory CD4+ T cells sorted from blood. Stated subset: CD45RA-negative fraction. The receptors were gathered from a young man in good health.

The V and J genes are TRBV6-4 and TRBJ1-1; the match to TRBD1 covers 7 bases. The CDR3 runs to 13 residues. Germline V gene data show CDR1 as MRHNA and CDR2 as SNTAGT. Unmatched junction bases numbered 7, after V lost 4 bases and J lost 8 bases. In DNA form, the CDR3 reads TGTGCCAGCAGTGCAGAACAGGGGTTCGAAGCTTTCTTT. This sequence encodes CASSAEQGFEAFF.

The chain is built from TRBV7-2 and TRBJ1-3; D gene unclear. CDR1 SGHTA and CDR2 FQGNSA come from the germline V gene. CDR3 size: 13 residues. Trimming removed 6 bases from V and 4 bases from J, with 10 bases in between. The CDR3, as DNA: TGTGCCAGCAGGCAAATAGGGGGAAACACCATATATTTT. This encodes CASRQIGGNTIYF.

This clone was observed many times. The chain combines TRBV29-1 with TRBJ2-1; the D gene could be TRBD1 or TRBD2 (5 bases each). The germline V and J ends were trimmed by 7 bases and 10 bases, with 23 bases remaining between them. This CDR3 comprises 14 residues. Germline V gene sequence: CDR1 SQVTM, CDR2 ANQGSEA. The chain's CDR3 is CSGSPIRDAGEQFF. Here the CDR3 DNA reads TGCAGCGGATCCCCCATCCGGGATGCAGGGGAGCAGTTCTTC.

The V gene is TRBV5-4, the J gene TRBJ2-2; weak D call: TRBD1 (6 bases). Germline V gene data show CDR1 as SGHNT and CDR2 as YYREEE (reference sequence). The V gene lost 3 bases and the J gene lost 3 bases, with 12 bases spanning the gap. This CDR3 has 15 amino acids. CDR3 protein: CASSSGTSHTGELFF. In nucleotides, the CDR3 is TGTGCCAGCAGCTCCGGGACAAGTCACACCGGGGAGCTGTTTTTT.

This clone has a handful of counts. The same CDR3 is also encoded by other DNA sequences in this sample. The V and J genes are TRBV4-1 and TRBJ2-3; maybe TRBD2 (6 bases). Germline loops: CDR1 MGHRA, CDR2 YSYEKL. Between the trimmed V and J ends, which lost 1 base and 0 bases, there was a span of 8 bases. The CDR3 loop spans 15 amino acids. CDR3 loop: CASSQGGISTDTQYF. In nucleotides, the CDR3 is TGCGCCAGCAGCCAAGGCGGGATCAGCACAGATACGCAGTATTTT.

This rearrangement joins TRBV18 to TRBJ1-5, with D possibly TRBD1 on 6 matching bases. CDR1 is KGHSH and CDR2 is LQKENI in the germline V gene. The V end was cut by 3 bases, the J end by 7 bases, with 13 bases between. The length of the CDR3 is 14 residues. In nucleotides, the CDR3 is TGTGCCAGCTCACCCACCCGACAGGCCCAGCCCCAGCATTTT. This translates into CASSPTRQAQPQHF.

This clone was detected only once. The chain has TRBV27 and TRBJ2-3, with 9 bases lining up with TRBD1. Trimming took 6 bases from V and 3 from J; bases not matched to a gene: 7. This CDR3 spans 15 amino acids. Germline loops: CDR1 MNHEY, CDR2 SMNVEV (reference sequence). CDR3 loop: CASRLTGGLTDTQYF. CDR3 coding DNA: TGTGCCAGCAGGTTAACAGGGGGCCTGACAGATACGCAGTATTTT.

This chain connects TRBV4-3 to TRBJ2-3; 7 bases match TRBD1. V dropped 4 bases and J dropped 0; count of bases not matched to a gene: 7. Germline values: CDR1 LGHNA, CDR2 YSLEER. There are 16 residues in the CDR3. This CDR3 is CASSPKGTVSTDTQYF. DNA of the CDR3: TGCGCCAGCAGCCCCAAGGGGACAGTGAGCACAGATACGCAGTATTTT.

The V gene is TRBV5-1, the J gene TRBJ2-3; D is unresolved. The CDR3 runs 13 residues. Trimming took 3 bases from V and 6 from J, leaving 11 bases between them. Per germline, CDR1 SGHRS and CDR2 YFSETQ. The CDR3 protein is CASSYRKGDTQYF. CDR3 sequence (DNA): TGCGCCAGCAGCTACCGAAAAGGTGATACGCAGTATTTT.

This clone was counted a single time. The chain links TRBV6-5 to TRBJ1-2; no clear D gene. Germline V gene lookup returns CDR1 MNHEY and CDR2 SVGAGI. With 0 bases removed from V and 7 bases from J, the gap between germline ends came to 15 bases. There are 15 residues in the CDR3. The CDR3 sequence: CASSYSIASVIGYTF. Here the CDR3 DNA reads TGTGCCAGCAGTTACTCGATTGCGTCAGTTATTGGCTACACCTTC.

V gene TRBV19 combines with J gene TRBJ2-5; TRBD2 agrees at 9 bases. Germline V gives CDR1 LNHDA, CDR2 SQIVND (reference sequence). With 3 bases clipped from V and 2 bases from J, the junction kept 10 bases outside the gene matches. The CDR3 runs to 17 residues. CDR3 residues: CASSISSRAGGQETQYF. In nucleotides, the CDR3 is TGTGCCAGTAGTATCTCCTCCCGAGCGGGAGGTCAAGAGACCCAGTACTTC.

The chain combines TRBV5-4 with TRBJ2-2, with 11 bases fitting TRBD1. CDR1 is SGHNT, CDR2 YYREEE, per germline (reference sequence). CDR3 length: 15 amino acids. V was clipped by 4 bases and J by 5 bases; unmatched bases: 4. The CDR3 region has the DNA TGTGCCAGCAGCCTGGGACAGGGGGGAACCGGGGAGCTGTTTTTT. Translating gives CASSLGQGGTGELFF.

In its sample, this clone was seen a few times. At the DNA level, this CDR3 is encoded by other sequences in the same sample as well. This chain links TRBV7-3 with TRBJ1-1; unclear D gene. The CDR3 is 14 residues long. CDR1 and CDR2 from the germline V gene are SGHTA and FQGTGA. Trimming cost V 3 bases and J 3 bases, with 11 bases left between them. In DNA, the CDR3 is TGTGCCAGCAGCTTGAGGGCTGGGTACACTGAAGCTTTCTTT. Translation: CASSLRAGYTEAFF.

This clone was seen more than once but under ten times. The chain couples TRBV5-4 to TRBJ2-7, with a possible D match to TRBD1 (6 bases). CDR3 length equals 15 residues. V lost 4 bases to trimming and J lost 9 bases, with 23 bases between them. Germline V lookup: CDR1 SGHNT, CDR2 YYREEE (reference sequence). CDR3 residues: CASSTTGMGPVVQYF. In nucleotides, the CDR3 is TGTGCCAGCAGCACCACAGGGATGGGGCCGGTGGTGCAGTACTTC.

The V and J genes are TRBV5-8 and TRBJ2-1; 14 bases map to TRBD2. The CDR3 covers 19 residues. V shed 9 bases and J 4 bases; nucleotides not matched to a gene: 18. The V gene's germline CDR1 is SGHTS and CDR2 YDEGEE. The CDR3 loop reads CATGTAGLAGATGYNEQFF. The CDR3 DNA reads TGTGCCACTGGGACAGCGGGACTAGCGGGAGCGACCGGGTACAATGAGCAGTTCTTC. Full variable domain (remainder filled in from reference TRBV5-8 and TRBJ2-1): EAGVTQSPTHLIKTRGQQATLRCSPISGHTSVYWYQQALGLGLQFLLWYDEGEERNRGNFPPRFSGRQFPNYSSELNVNALELEDSALYLCATGTAGLAGATGYNEQFFGPGTRLTVL.

The chain employs TRBV5-1 and TRBJ1-1, with D hard to call. The germline V gene has CDR1 SGHRS and CDR2 YFSETQ. The V gene lost 2 bases and the J gene lost 3 bases, with 17 bases spanning the gap. The CDR3 loop spans 16 amino acids. The CDR3 DNA follows: TGCGCCAGCAGCTTCTCCGGGCGCGGGAGGGACACTGAAGCTTTCTTT. It codes for CASSFSGRGRDTEAFF. Full variable domain (outside the CDR3, taken from reference TRBV5-1 and TRBJ1-1): KAGVTQTPRYLIKTRGQQVTLSCSPISGHRSVSWYQQTPGQGLQFLFEYFSETQRNKGNFPGRFSGRQFSNSRSEMNVSTLELGDSALYLCASSFSGRGRDTEAFFGQGTRLTVV.